This T cell receptor (beta chain) appears in the sequencing data of a study of blood T cells in healthy people across ages. A few counts support this clonotype. Through a sample-barcoded 5' primer and a J-beta primer mix, a second PCR was run for roughly 6 to 12 cycles. TCRdb ran MiXCR on the 5' RACE reads and lists one entry per CDR3 protein. The data contain roughly 1,700,000 distinct CDR3 sequences, about 28% of them singletons. V lost 1 base and J lost 10, with 8 bases in between. In germline, CDR1 is MNHNS, CDR2 SASEGT. This CDR3 spans 12 amino acids. This sequence joins TRBV6-1 and TRBJ1-5; D unclear. This TCR derives from a woman in her twenties or thirties in good health. The specimen was blood. The CDR3 DNA reads TGTGCCAGCAGTGAAGAGGTAGGACCCCAGCATTTT. As protein: CASSEEVGPQHF.